A single TCR beta chain is shown here with its context. What it binds is not known. TCRdb's table, derived via immunoSEQ multiplex PCR, lists solely in-frame clones and lacks some. There are about 240,000 clones in the sample; around 87% occur only once, and around 2.6% lies in the top ten. The donors were part of the validation cohort, which consisted of more than 90 subjects and was separate from the first cohort of hundreds of subjects. The source of the sample is a study of cytomegalovirus exposure and HLA in healthy donors. Study overall: The same platform as the roughly 630 first-cohort repertoires was used for the roughly 130 validation repertoires, a later analysis reported. Findings and caveats of the study: Cytomegalovirus association was listed for 164 TCR beta chains. With high specificity and sensitivity, the classifier reportedly diagnosed cytomegalovirus status.

The specimen was PBMCs. This clonotype originated in a man between 18 and 29 years old in good health and CMV-seronegative.

The chain's CDR3 is CASSLQGWGNTEAFF. CDR3 nucleotide sequence: TGTGCCAGCAGTCTTCAGGGTTGGGGGAACACTGAAGCTTTCTTT. This chain links TRBV28 with TRBJ1-1; the D gene is possibly TRBD1 (5 bases). The CDR3 is 15 amino acids. V was trimmed by 5 bases and J by 1 base, leaving 14 bases between them. CDR1 is MDHEN and CDR2 is SYDVKM in the germline V gene.